This T cell receptor beta chain appears in the sequencing data of a study of blood T cell repertoires in COVID-19. Study-level background: Sites in the United States, Italy and Spain provided acute and convalescent COVID-19 samples. Sources were T cells, B-cell-depleted T cells, or PBMCs; the material itself was cDNA or gDNA.

CDR1 and CDR2 from the germline V gene are SGHVS and FQNEAQ. The CDR3 covers 16 residues. The trim removed 3 bases at V and 2 bases at J, leaving 6 bases unmatched. Source study methods: Nucleated cell counts were estimated from reference gene primer amplification. TCRdb's table, derived via immunoSEQ multiplex PCR, lists solely in-frame clones and lacks some. V, J and clone size derive from that table, while D and trimming were established from the DNA sequence. The table lists around 340,000 clones, approximately 86% of them singletons. Donors were grouped by their self-reported clinical history. J is TRBJ1-1 and V is TRBV7-8, with 10 nucleotides matching TRBD1. Sequencing was done on a sample of PBMCs or T cells enriched from blood (not recorded which). The sequence came from a woman between 40 and 50 years old with acute COVID-19. CDR3 sequence: CASSFLGTGANTEAFF. CDR3 nucleotide sequence: TGTGCCAGCAGCTTTCTTGGGACAGGGGCAAACACTGAAGCTTTCTTT.